The 28 T cell receptor beta chains listed next were all sequenced from one sample in a study of OX40 agonist ivuxolimab in advanced cancers. The receptor library was made with the immunoSEQ multiplex PCR assay. Imported from immuneACCESS, the table was reduced by TCRdb to in-frame sequences with V and J called. These copies leave out some clones; in studies compared against another copy, an unresolved V gene accounts for under half, and the cause of the remainder is not known. The sample profile shows about 24,000 clones; 75% to 90% of them were found once. The ten largest clones represent around 17% of the sample. The sequences come from CD4+ or CD8+ T cells sorted from blood, collected in a trial of the OX40 agonist ivuxolimab. The receptor set was obtained from an adult with an advanced solid tumor such as melanoma, head and neck, liver or kidney cancer.

The chain uses TRBV7-2 and TRBJ2-3; D uncertain. Germline CDR1 is SGHTA and CDR2 is FQGNSA. This CDR3 has 16 residues. V was clipped by 2 bases and J by 2 bases, with 14 bases between them. The CDR3 reads CASSLQFSAATDTQYF. CDR3 sequence (DNA): TGTGCCAGCAGCTTACAGTTCTCGGCCGCCACAGATACGCAGTATTTT.

The chain recombines TRBV5-5 with TRBJ2-1; 10 bases match TRBD1. This CDR3 has 16 amino acids. Germline CDR1 SGHKS, CDR2 YYEKEE (reference sequence). The V segment lost 6 bases and the J segment 9 bases; nucleotides outside the gene matches: 15. This CDR3 is CASTRSGTGAPSEQFF. The CDR3, as DNA: TGTGCCAGCACCAGGAGCGGGACAGGGGCCCCGAGTGAGCAGTTCTTC.

This chain uses TRBV6-6 with TRBJ2-7; D is tentatively TRBD1 or TRBD2 (5 bases each). Per the germline V gene, CDR1 is MNHNY and CDR2 is SVGAGI (reference sequence). Trimming removed 5 bases from V and 3 bases from J, with 14 bases in between. This CDR3 is 14 amino acids long. CDR3 loop: CASSRPGRRYEQYF. The CDR3, as DNA: TGTGCCAGCAGTCGCCCGGGACGCCGCTACGAGCAGTACTTC.

The chain couples TRBV12-5 to TRBJ2-2; TRBD2 aligns across 7 bases. Germline V lookup: CDR1 LGHNT, CDR2 FRNRAP. With V trimmed by 8 bases and J by 3 bases, 6 bases remained unmatched. This CDR3 has 14 residues. The CDR3 sequence is CASLGGSHTGELFF. For the CDR3, the DNA is TGTGCTAGTTTGGGGGGGTCCCACACCGGGGAGCTGTTTTTT.

This chain uses TRBV12-5 with TRBJ1-6; D is ambiguous. V was pared by 3 bases and J by 8 bases, with 11 bases between. CDR3 length: 14 residues. CDR1 and CDR2 (germline): LGHNT, FRNRAP. The chain's CDR3 is CASGFFGRDSPLHF. The CDR3 coding sequence is TGTGCTAGTGGTTTCTTCGGACGGGATTCACCCCTCCACTTT.

The chain employs TRBV7-8 and TRBJ2-1; TRBD2 matches at 7 bases. The CDR3 runs to 14 residues. Germline-derived CDR1 and CDR2 are SGHVS and FQNEAQ. V shed 6 bases and J 4 bases; nucleotides not matched to a gene: 6. This CDR3 is CASRDRGGYNEQFF. The CDR3 bases are TGTGCCAGCAGAGACCGCGGGGGTTACAATGAGCAGTTCTTC.

On this clone: One end of the junction is discordant with germline, which a read error may explain. The chain is built from TRBV7-2 and TRBJ2-5; D perhaps matches TRBD1 (5 bases). The CDR3 runs 14 residues. Germline values: CDR1 SGHTA, CDR2 FQGNSA. CDR3 amino acids: CASSPGHVQGTQYF. CDR3 bases: TGTGCCAGCAGCCCCGGACACGTTCAAGGGACCCAGTACTTC.

The chain has TRBV6-5 and TRBJ2-6; no clear D gene. Looked up from germline, CDR1 is MNHEY and CDR2 is SVGAGI. This CDR3 has 15 residues. V lost 6 bases and J lost 4, with 13 bases in between. The CDR3 nucleotides read TGTGCCAGCAGCCCCTCCTATGAGGGGGCCAACGTCCTGACTTTC. Translation: CASSPSYEGANVLTF.

DNA for the CDR3: TGCGCCAGCAGTTCCGGGGATTCACCCCTCCACTTT. This codes for CASSSGDSPLHF. V usage is TRBV10-1 and J usage is TRBJ1-6; D is unresolved. Deletions cut 5 bases from V and 8 bases from J, with 7 bases between. The CDR3 contains 12 residues. Germline V lookup: CDR1 WNHNN, CDR2 SYGVQD (reference sequence).

The chain uses TRBV19 and TRBJ1-4; tentative D call: TRBD1 (5 bases). V was cut by 6 bases and J by 7 bases, with 21 bases left in between. The germline CDR1 and CDR2 sequences are LNHDA and SQIVND (reference sequence). The CDR3 is made up of 16 amino acids. CDR3 coding DNA: TGTGCCAGTAGATTATCCAACCTGGGGCTCGGTGAAAAACTGTTTTTT. Its translation: CASRLSNLGLGEKLFF. Complete variable domain (other parts from reference TRBV19 and TRBJ1-4): DGGITQSPKYLFRKEGQNVTLSCEQNLNHDAMYWYRQDPGQGLRLIYYSQIVNDFQKGDIAEGYSVSREKKESFPLTVTSAQKNPTAFYLCASRLSNLGLGEKLFFGSGTQLSVL.

This clone was seen just once. The V gene is TRBV2, the J gene TRBJ2-7, with 7 positions matching TRBD2. Germline CDR1 SNHLY, CDR2 FYNNEI. CDR3 length: 15 amino acids. The trim removed 3 bases at V and 1 base at J, leaving 6 bases unmatched. In nucleotides, the CDR3 is TGTGCCAGCAGTGAGATGGCGGGAGAATCCTACGAGCAGTACTTC. Its translation: CASSEMAGESYEQYF.

The chain carries TRBV19 and TRBJ1-2, with D perhaps TRBD1 (5 bases). The V gene's germline CDR1 is LNHDA and CDR2 SQIVND (reference sequence). This CDR3 is 12 amino acids long. Trimming left V 7 bases short and J 4 bases short, with 10 bases between. The CDR3: CASTPQGYGYTF. The CDR3 DNA is TGTGCCAGTACCCCGCAGGGCTATGGCTACACCTTC.

This clone has just a few counts. This chain links TRBV6-5 with TRBJ2-7; 9 bases agree with TRBD2. J gave up 6 bases and V 4 bases, and 10 bases lay outside the gene matches. CDR1 MNHEY and CDR2 SVGAGI come from the germline V gene. The length of the CDR3 is 15 residues. Here the CDR3 reads CASSLSGGTSFEQYF. In DNA form, the CDR3 reads TGTGCCAGCAGTTTAAGCGGTGGGACTAGCTTCGAGCAGTACTTC.

V and J are TRBV7-6 and TRBJ2-2; D may be TRBD2 (5 bases). Per the germline V gene, CDR1 is SGHVS and CDR2 is FNYEAQ. Trimming took off 7 bases at V and 1 base at J, with 10 bases between the two ends. The CDR3 covers 14 residues. The CDR3 loop reads CASTSGVNTGELFF. In nucleotides, the CDR3 is TGTGCCAGCACCTCCGGGGTGAACACCGGGGAGCTGTTTTTT.

Concerning this clone itself: This sample also contains other DNA sequences that code for the same CDR3. The gene calls are TRBV9 and TRBJ2-3; 7 bases match TRBD2. This CDR3 comprises 15 residues. The J segment lost 2 bases and the V segment lost 0 bases, leaving 3 bases of the junction unmatched. From germline, CDR1 is SGDLS and CDR2 YYNGEE. The CDR3 reads CASSVAAGYTDTQYF. CDR3 in DNA: TGTGCCAGCAGCGTAGCAGCGGGGTACACAGATACGCAGTATTTT.

The chain combines TRBV2 with TRBJ1-4; D unresolved. The CDR3 covers 14 residues. The V and J ends lost 3 bases and 4 bases respectively, with 9 bases between them. Germline lookup yields CDR1 SNHLY and CDR2 FYNNEI. The CDR3 nucleotides read TGTGCCAGCAGTGAGGCAGGAAATAATGAAAAACTGTTTTTT. Amino acids: CASSEAGNNEKLFF.

V gene TRBV30 combines with J gene TRBJ2-7, with TRBD1 identical over 10 bases. The CDR3 is 12 amino acids. Trimming removed 5 bases from V and 6 bases from J; junction bases left unmatched: 4. Germline V gene lookup returns CDR1 GTSNPN and CDR2 SVGIG (reference sequence). The CDR3 loop is CAWGTGAFEQYF. In DNA form, the CDR3 reads TGTGCCTGGGGGACAGGGGCGTTCGAGCAGTACTTC. Combining the CDR3 with reference TRBV30 and TRBJ2-7 gives the whole variable domain SQTIHQWPATLVQPVGSPLSLECTVEGTSNPNLYWYRQAAGRGLQLLFYSVGIGQISSEVPQNLSASRPQDRQFILSSKKLLLSDSGFYLCAWGTGAFEQYFGPGTRLTVT.

J is TRBJ1-1 and V is TRBV7-8; D gene ambiguous. Trimming shortened V by 1 base and J by 1 base, and 16 bases separated the two germline ends. CDR3 length equals 17 residues. Looked up from germline, CDR1 is SGHVS and CDR2 is FQNEAQ. The DNA for the CDR3 is TGTGCCAGCAGCTTAGTGGGGTCCAACAGAGCGAACACTGAAGCTTTCTTT. It encodes CASSLVGSNRANTEAFF.

This chain links TRBV5-1 with TRBJ1-3, with D unclear. Per germline, CDR1 SGHRS and CDR2 YFSETQ. Trimming took off 4 bases at V and 8 bases at J, with 16 bases between the two ends. The CDR3 contains 14 residues. The CDR3 sequence is CASSQTQIGDTIYF. The CDR3 nucleotides are TGCGCCAGCAGCCAAACCCAGATCGGTGACACCATATATTTT.

The chain employs TRBV6-5 and TRBJ2-7; D possibly corresponds to TRBD1 (6 bases). V gave up 2 bases and J gave up 4 bases, with 15 bases separating them. CDR1 is MNHEY and CDR2 is SVGAGI in the germline V gene. The CDR3 contains 15 residues. In nucleotides, the CDR3 is TGTGCCAGCAGTTACGTGCAGGGGACAAATTACGAGCAGTACTTC. It codes for CASSYVQGTNYEQYF.

This clone was seen a few times. The chain is built from TRBV5-1 and TRBJ1-6; 8 bases are shared with TRBD1. V gave up 2 bases and J gave up 7 bases; unmatched junction bases: 8. Looked up from germline, CDR1 is SGHRS and CDR2 is YFSETQ. This CDR3 is 16 amino acids long. Here the CDR3 reads CASSLQPGQENSPLHF. The CDR3, as DNA: TGCGCCAGCAGCTTACAACCGGGACAGGAGAATTCACCCCTCCACTTT.

The chain has TRBV19 and TRBJ1-5, with 9 bases that match TRBD1. CDR3 length equals 18 residues. Germline V gene sequence: CDR1 LNHDA, CDR2 SQIVND (reference sequence). V was pared by 8 bases and J by 0 bases, with 14 bases of the junction left unmatched. The CDR3 here is CASALEGQGFHSNQPQHF. The CDR3 nucleotides read TGTGCCAGTGCACTGGAGGGACAGGGTTTTCATAGCAATCAGCCCCAGCATTTT.

The J gene is TRBJ2-2, the V gene TRBV11-3, with D possibly called TRBD1 or TRBD2 (6 bases each). The CDR3 runs 14 residues. In germline, CDR1 is SGHNT, CDR2 YENEEA. Between the trimmed V and J ends, which lost 5 bases and 7 bases, there was a span of 14 bases. The DNA for the CDR3 is TGTGCCAGCAGCCGAATAGGGGGGAACGGGGAGCTGTTTTTT. It codes for CASSRIGGNGELFF.

This chain connects TRBV29-1 to TRBJ2-1; D gene unclear. Looked up from germline, CDR1 is SQVTM and CDR2 is ANQGSEA. Trimming removed 5 bases from V and 0 bases from J, with 17 bases in between. The CDR3 has 16 residues. The CDR3 nucleotides are TGCAGCGTTCAACCGCTCCCGGTAAGCTCCTACAATGAGCAGTTCTTC. It encodes CSVQPLPVSSYNEQFF.

V gene TRBV4-1 combines with J gene TRBJ1-3, with no clear D. From germline, CDR1 is MGHRA and CDR2 YSYEKL. The CDR3 consists of 12 residues. V lost 3 bases, J lost 2 bases, and 2 bases lay in between. CDR3 DNA sequence: TGCGCCAGCAGCCACCCTGGAAACACCATATATTTT. This gives the protein CASSHPGNTIYF.

Written as DNA, the CDR3 is TGTGCCAGTAGTATTTCCGGGGGCAATCAGCCCCAGCATTTT. It is translated as CASSISGGNQPQHF. The chain has TRBV19 and TRBJ1-5; no clear D. Germline CDR1 is LNHDA and CDR2 is SQIVND (reference sequence). V lost 3 bases to trimming and J lost 2 bases, with 8 bases between them. CDR3 length equals 14 residues.

The chain combines TRBV11-3 with TRBJ2-2; 10 bases align to TRBD2. Per the germline V gene, CDR1 is SGHNT and CDR2 is YENEEA. The CDR3 loop spans 16 amino acids. Trimming at V came to 7 bases and at J to 6 bases, leaving 11 bases not matched to a gene. The CDR3 protein is CASTASGSTYAGELFF. In nucleotides, the CDR3 is TGTGCCAGCACCGCTAGCGGGAGTACATACGCCGGGGAGCTGTTTTTT.

The genes are TRBV7-2 and TRBJ2-5; 7 nucleotides align to TRBD2. In germline, CDR1 is SGHTA, CDR2 FQGNSA. V lost 5 bases and J lost 2; bases outside the gene matches: 8. The CDR3 extends over 15 amino acids. CDR3 DNA sequence: TGTGCCAGCAGCCTCGTGGCTAGCGGACAAGAGACCCAGTACTTC. It is translated as CASSLVASGQETQYF. The variable domain in full, with the rest retrieved from reference TRBV7-2 and TRBJ2-5, is GAGVSQSPSNKVTEKGKDVELRCDPISGHTALYWYRQSLGQGLEFLIYFQGNSAPDKSGLPSDRFSAERTGGSVSTLTIQRTQQEDSAVYLCASSLVASGQETQYFGPGTRLLVL.